The 28 T cell receptor beta chains presented below share a single source sample, sequenced in a study of glioma-infiltrating T cells after dendritic cell vaccination. Time point of the sample: after dendritic cell vaccination, including at tumor progression/relapse. TCRdb keeps only in-frame clones here, not all; method: immunoSEQ multiplex PCR. The table lists about 65,000 clones, roughly nine tenths of them singletons. The sample consisted of blood, taken after dendritic cell vaccination. The source of these receptors is a human donor with glioblastoma.

The chain joins TRBV14 to TRBJ2-3, with D possibly being TRBD2 (6 bases). Germline assignment: CDR1 SGHDN and CDR2 FVKESK. The V and J ends lost 4 bases and 1 base respectively, with 12 bases between them. There are 15 residues in the CDR3. The CDR3 region has the DNA TGTGCCAGCAGCCTGCGGGGCGGGCGCACAGATACGCAGTATTTT. Its protein is CASSLRGGRTDTQYF.

The CDR3 reads CASSLGRMGQPQHF. CDR3 sequence (DNA): TGTGCCAGCAGCTTAGGGAGGATGGGGCAGCCCCAGCATTTT. J is TRBJ1-5 and V is TRBV7-2; D is unresolved. With 1 base removed from V and 7 bases from J, the gap between germline ends came to 11 bases. CDR1 and CDR2 (germline): SGHTA, FQGNSA. The CDR3 has 14 residues.

The chain combines TRBV18 with TRBJ2-5; 8 bases align to TRBD1. Trimming at V came to 3 bases and at J to 4 bases, leaving 7 bases not matched to a gene. This CDR3 is 15 amino acids long. CDR1 KGHSH and CDR2 LQKENI come from the germline V gene. CDR3 DNA sequence: TGTGCCAGCTCACCCCGGCAGGGGGCGCGAGAGACCCAGTACTTC. Protein: CASSPRQGARETQYF. The full variable domain, completed using reference TRBV18 and TRBJ2-5, is NAGVMQNPRHLVRRRGQEARLRCSPMKGHSHVYWYRQLPEEGLKFMVYLQKENIIDESGMPKERFSAEFPKEGPSILRIQQVVRGDSAAYFCASSPRQGARETQYFGPGTRLLVL.

The chain couples TRBV4-1 to TRBJ1-1; tentative D call: TRBD1 (5 bases). Germline-derived CDR1 and CDR2 are MGHRA and YSYEKL. The V and J ends lost 4 bases and 6 bases respectively, with 12 bases between them. The CDR3 is made up of 13 amino acids. CDR3 DNA: TGCGCCAGCAGCCGACAGAAAATGGCTGAAGCTTTCTTT. It codes for CASSRQKMAEAFF.

This clone was seen only a few times. The gene calls are TRBV29-1 and TRBJ1-2; 7 bases agree with TRBD1. Trimming took 5 bases from V and 3 from J; bases not matched to a gene: 21. In germline, CDR1 is SQVTM, CDR2 ANQGSEA. The CDR3 totals 18 residues. Here the CDR3 DNA reads TGCAGCGTTAGCAACCCAGGGGGAAAGAGAGTTTTGGACTATGGCTACACCTTC. Translating it yields CSVSNPGGKRVLDYGYTF.

The gene calls are TRBV5-8 and TRBJ1-2; 7 bases match TRBD1. From germline, CDR1 is SGHTS and CDR2 YDEGEE. The CDR3 has 16 amino acids. Germline trimming cut 4 bases from V and 4 bases from J; bases unmatched to any gene: 13. The CDR3 DNA reads TGTGCCAGCAGCCCCAATACGGGACAGCGTGTCTATGGCTACACCTTC. Its protein is CASSPNTGQRVYGYTF.

This rearrangement joins TRBV7-2 to TRBJ2-7, with 7 bases aligning to TRBD1. CDR3 length equals 16 residues. In germline, CDR1 is SGHTA, CDR2 FQGNSA. V shed 2 bases and J 0 bases; nucleotides not matched to a gene: 7. CDR3 in amino acids: CASSLRRDRYSYEQYF. The DNA of the CDR3 is TGTGCCAGCAGCTTAAGACGGGACAGATACTCCTACGAGCAGTACTTC. Filled out from reference TRBV7-2 and TRBJ2-7, the complete variable domain reads GAGVSQSPSNKVTEKGKDVELRCDPISGHTALYWYRQSLGQGLEFLIYFQGNSAPDKSGLPSDRFSAERTGGSVSTLTIQRTQQEDSAVYLCASSLRRDRYSYEQYFGPGTRLTVT.

The gene calls are TRBV19 and TRBJ2-1, with 8 bases identical to TRBD2. V was pared by 5 bases and J by 3 bases, with 3 bases of the junction left unmatched. Germline assignment: CDR1 LNHDA and CDR2 SQIVND (reference sequence). The CDR3 covers 14 residues. DNA for the CDR3: TGTGCCAGTAGTGCCGGGACTAGCTACAATGAGCAGTTCTTC. The encoded protein is CASSAGTSYNEQFF.

The rearrangement links TRBV2 to TRBJ2-7; maybe TRBD1 (5 bases). The ends were cut back, 9 bases at V and 0 bases at J, with 9 bases in the middle. CDR3 length equals 12 residues. Per the germline V gene, CDR1 is SNHLY and CDR2 is FYNNEI. In DNA, the CDR3 is TGTGCCAGTGGGGCCAGCTCCTACGAGCAGTACTTC. Translation gives CASGASSYEQYF.

V gene TRBV5-4 combines with J gene TRBJ1-1; D gene unclear. Trimming left V 0 bases short and J 3 bases short, with 6 bases between. The CDR3 extends over 13 amino acids. Germline CDR1 and CDR2: SGHNT and YYREEE (reference sequence). The CDR3 nucleotides are TGTGCCAGCAGCTTGGCCGGGGACACTGAAGCTTTCTTT. Amino acids: CASSLAGDTEAFF.

Here the CDR3 DNA reads TGTGCCAGCAGCATCGCGCAGGGGGACTATGGCTACACCTTC. Residues: CASSIAQGDYGYTF. The V gene is TRBV7-9, the J gene TRBJ1-2, with 7 bases lining up with TRBD1. Germline trimming cut 5 bases from V and 3 bases from J; bases unmatched to any gene: 6. This CDR3 has 14 amino acids. From germline, CDR1 is SEHNR and CDR2 FQNEAQ (reference sequence).

This rearrangement joins TRBV4-3 to TRBJ1-2; the D is unclear. The V gene lost 0 bases and the J gene lost 2 bases, with 13 bases spanning the gap. Per germline, CDR1 LGHNA and CDR2 YSLEER. The CDR3 sequence is 16 residues long. The CDR3 DNA sequence: TGCGCCAGCAGCCAAGACCCCCCGGGTGAGAACTATGGCTACACCTTC. The encoded protein is CASSQDPPGENYGYTF.

The rearrangement links TRBV5-1 to TRBJ1-4; 7 bases align to TRBD1. Germline V gene data show CDR1 as SGHRS and CDR2 as YFSETQ. Trimming cost V 4 bases and J 4 bases; bases outside gene matches: 4. The CDR3 runs 14 residues. The CDR3 sequence is CASSLTGLNEKLFF. Written as DNA, the CDR3 is TGCGCCAGCAGCCTGACAGGGCTTAATGAAAAACTGTTTTTT.

This chain links TRBV27 with TRBJ1-2; D unclear. This CDR3 region has 14 residues. The germline gives CDR1 MNHEY, CDR2 SMNVEV (reference sequence). Trimming stripped 5 bases from V and 8 bases from J, with 18 bases between. The CDR3 region has the DNA TGTGCCAGCAGTCCACGGGAGCCTCCCGGGGGCTACACCTTC. It translates to CASSPREPPGGYTF.

V usage is TRBV6-5 and J usage is TRBJ1-5; TRBD1 is a possible D gene (5 bases). Trimming stripped 7 bases from V and 6 bases from J, with 16 bases between. This CDR3 has 14 residues. Germline V lookup: CDR1 MNHEY, CDR2 SVGAGI. The CDR3 protein is CASTPGGIGQPQHF. CDR3 sequence (DNA): TGTGCCAGCACCCCCGGGGGGATCGGTCAGCCCCAGCATTTT.

The V call is TRBV19, the J call TRBJ1-2; TRBD1 might be the D (6 bases). CDR1 is LNHDA, CDR2 SQIVND, per germline (reference sequence). Trimming cost V 9 bases and J 4 bases, with 12 bases left between them. CDR3 length: 12 amino acids. CDR3 sequence reads: CASTDSFYGYTF. CDR3 in DNA: TGTGCCAGCACGGACAGTTTCTATGGCTACACCTTC.

On this clone: A junction boundary mismatches the germline segment, possibly from a read error. At the DNA level, this CDR3 is encoded by other sequences in the same sample as well. The V and J genes are TRBV19 and TRBJ1-6; D is uncertain. Looked up from germline, CDR1 is LNHDA and CDR2 is SQIVND (reference sequence). The CDR3 extends over 14 amino acids. The CDR3 nucleotides are TGTGCCAGTAGTCACCCGGGGAATAATTCCCCCCTCCACTTT. Amino acid sequence: CASSHPGNNSPLHF.

V and J are TRBV27 and TRBJ2-7; TRBD1 agrees at 10 bases. The CDR3 has 15 residues. Germline CDR1 reads MNHEY; CDR2 reads SMNVEV (reference sequence). The V segment lost 2 bases and the J segment 7 bases; nucleotides outside the gene matches: 8. The CDR3 is CASSLKGTGVEEQYF. The CDR3 nucleotides read TGTGCCAGCAGTTTAAAGGGGACAGGGGTGGAAGAGCAGTACTTC.

Concerning this clone: Additional DNA sequences in this sample encode the identical CDR3. The chain joins TRBV7-9 to TRBJ1-1; no clear D gene. This CDR3 has 12 amino acids. The ends were cut back, 5 bases at V and 0 bases at J, with 4 bases in the middle. Germline CDR1 reads SEHNR; CDR2 reads FQNEAQ (reference sequence). CDR3 region: CASSVMNTEAFF. In DNA form, the CDR3 reads TGTGCCAGCAGCGTCATGAACACTGAAGCTTTCTTT.

This clone was observed a handful of times. The chain couples TRBV5-4 to TRBJ1-2; D is unclear. Germline V CDR1 and CDR2: SGHNT, YYREEE (reference sequence). Deletions cut 4 bases from V and 5 bases from J, with 21 bases between. This CDR3 comprises 16 residues. CDR3 in DNA: TGTGCCAGCAGCCCGGAGGGAAGTGGCTCGTGGTATGGCTACACCTTC. Protein: CASSPEGSGSWYGYTF.

The rearrangement joins TRBV10-2 to TRBJ1-3; 9 positions agree with TRBD1. The CDR3 spans 16 residues. The J segment lost 3 bases and the V segment lost 9 bases, leaving 12 bases of the junction unmatched. Germline CDR1 reads WSHSY; CDR2 reads SAAADI. CDR3 in DNA: TGCGCCAGTCGTAGTCCACAGGGGGCGTATGGAAACACCATATATTTT. This sequence encodes CASRSPQGAYGNTIYF.

The chain joins TRBV5-6 to TRBJ1-4; the D gene is possibly TRBD1 (6 bases). V lost 4 bases to trimming and J lost 5 bases, with 15 bases between them. This CDR3 spans 15 amino acids. Germline V gene sequence: CDR1 SGHDT, CDR2 YYEEEE. Here the CDR3 DNA reads TGTGCCAGCAGCCGGCCGACAGGCCAAAATGAAAAACTGTTTTTT. It translates to CASSRPTGQNEKLFF.

V is TRBV10-3 and J is TRBJ2-7; 9 nucleotides agree with TRBD1. The CDR3 runs to 15 residues. V lost 6 bases and J lost 3; bases outside the gene matches: 9. Per germline, CDR1 ENHRY and CDR2 SYGVKD. This CDR3 is CAISDTGQGFYEQYF. The CDR3, as DNA: TGTGCCATCAGCGACACGGGACAGGGATTCTACGAGCAGTACTTC.

This clone showed up just once. This sequence joins TRBV11-3 and TRBJ2-2; 7 nucleotides agree with TRBD1. The CDR3 contains 17 residues. Per germline, CDR1 SGHNT and CDR2 YENEEA. J gave up 3 bases and V 2 bases, and 9 bases lay outside the gene matches. The CDR3 DNA follows: TGTGCCAGCAGCTTAAACGGTCGACAGGGTGACACCGGGGAGCTGTTTTTT. Its translation: CASSLNGRQGDTGELFF.

The V gene is TRBV6-5, the J gene TRBJ2-7, with 8 bases identical to TRBD1. J was trimmed by 5 bases and V by 0 bases; bases with no gene match: 6. The CDR3 sequence is 15 residues long. CDR1 is MNHEY, CDR2 SVGAGI, per germline. For the CDR3, the DNA is TGTGCCAGCAGTTACTCGTGGGGACAGGCCCACGAGCAGTACTTC. Amino acids: CASSYSWGQAHEQYF.

The chain employs TRBV9 and TRBJ1-1; D call uncertain. This CDR3 has 13 residues. Germline loops: CDR1 SGDLS, CDR2 YYNGEE. The germline V and J ends were trimmed by 3 bases and 8 bases, with 14 bases remaining between them. In DNA, the CDR3 is TGTGCCAGCAGCGCGGCGGTGATTGGGGAAGCTTTCTTT. Translated, it gives CASSAAVIGEAFF. The variable domain in full, with the rest retrieved from reference TRBV9 and TRBJ1-1, is DSGVTQTPKHLITATGQRVTLRCSPRSGDLSVYWYQQSLDQGLQFLIQYYNGEERAKGNILERFSAQQFPDLHSELNLSSLELGDSALYFCASSAAVIGEAFFGQGTRLTVV.

The chain is built from TRBV5-6 and TRBJ2-1; possible D gene TRBD1, 6 bases. The V and J ends lost 3 bases and 6 bases respectively, with 16 bases between them. Germline-derived CDR1 and CDR2 are SGHDT and YYEEEE. The CDR3 is 15 amino acids. The CDR3 loop is CASSWASLGGNEQFF. CDR3 DNA sequence: TGTGCCAGCAGCTGGGCGAGCCTAGGGGGCAATGAGCAGTTCTTC.

The V call is TRBV2, the J call TRBJ1-2; 7 bases match TRBD1. There are 16 residues in the CDR3. The germline V gene encodes CDR1 SNHLY and CDR2 FYNNEI. V was pared by 6 bases and J by 0 bases, with 10 bases of the junction left unmatched. The CDR3 DNA follows: TGTGCCAGCAGAGCCGGACAGGCCGATACTAACTATGGCTACACCTTC. It translates to CASRAGQADTNYGYTF.